This TCR beta chain was observed in a study of beta chain features in type 1 diabetes. Across the study: There were 107,917,701 sorted cells examined across all samples. General observations from the study: Type 1 diabetes patients showed fewer insertions and more deletions at VDJ junctions. PCR might preferentially amplify shorter templates, equally in patients and controls.

Comment on this clone: Antigen specificity is unknown.

The authors reverse transcribed all of the isolated RNA, so sequencing captured expressed TCRB transcripts. Sequenced by immunoSEQ multiplex PCR; TCRdb stores in-frame clones only, minus some. The sample lists 200,000 to 250,000 clones, approximately 11% seen once, with 1% to 1.5% in the top ten. CD45RO/CCR7/CD25/CD127/CD95/CD27 sorting isolated CD4+ naive, central memory, regulatory and stem cell-like memory cells. The source material was central memory CD4+ T cells from blood. The TCR was taken from a man aged 18-30 years in good health.

The CDR3 spells CASSFALGGYEQYF. The DNA for the CDR3 is TGTGCCAGCAGTTTCGCCCTCGGGGGCTACGAGCAGTACTTC. The rearrangement links TRBV27 to TRBJ2-7, with a tentative D call TRBD2 (6 bases). The CDR3 extends over 14 amino acids. Between the trimmed V and J ends, which lost 3 bases and 3 bases, there was a span of 12 bases. Germline-derived CDR1 and CDR2 are MNHEY and SMNVEV (reference sequence).